The T cell receptor (beta chain) described here comes from a study of T cells in Graves' hyperthyroidism and ophthalmopathy. Across the whole study: Peripheral blood collection took place at initial diagnosis, before any treatment. Study-level points and caveats: Model output signaled ophthalmopathy a median roughly 6 months ahead of onset.

Amplified TCR beta CDR3 regions came from RNA transcripts. Initially, a first-round RT-PCR of the TCR CDR3 employed the HTBI primer set. One entry per CDR3 protein, called by TCRdb with MiXCR from the multiplex PCR reads. Among 500,000 to 600,000 distinct CDR3 sequences listed, 16% were seen once. This clonotype was counted between two and nine times. The antigen is undetermined. The V and J ends lost 1 base and 5 bases, in that order; junction bases with no gene match: 8. The CDR3 loop spans 15 amino acids. Looked up from germline, CDR1 is DFQATT and CDR2 is SNEGSKA (reference sequence). When ophthalmopathy did not progress within 18 months, Graves' hyperthyroidism was considered stable. Those patients with uncontrolled infection, other autoimmune disease, pregnancy or lactation were excluded.

This receptor was obtained from a woman in her late teens or twenties with Graves' hyperthyroidism. Source material: blood. The V call is TRBV20-1, the J call TRBJ1-5; 7 nucleotides line up with TRBD1. This CDR3 is CSARGDRKGDQPQHF. As DNA, the CDR3 is TGCAGTGCTAGAGGGGACAGAAAAGGGGATCAGCCCCAGCATTTT.